The rows below give T cell receptor beta chains drawn from one sample of a study of cytomegalovirus exposure and HLA in healthy donors. Repertoires were generated with immunoSEQ multiplex PCR, while TCRdb's copy carries only in-frame clones and drops some. Of 80,000 to 100,000 clones in the sample, roughly four fifths were seen once. The sample was PBMCs. Receptors were obtained from a man aged 35-49 years in good health and CMV-seropositive. Each CDR3 is given with its conserved first and last residue. Each record gives: clone size, V gene, D gene, J gene, CDR3 DNA, CDR3 protein. A D gene is named only where the DNA matches it firmly. Clone size is given for some rows only: seen once, a few or many times, or a class if the clone is expanded.

clone_size: .; v_call: TRBV27; d_call: TRBD1; j_call: TRBJ2-7; cdr3_nt: TGTGCCAGCAGTAGGCGTGGACAGGCGACTTCCTCCGAGCAGTACTTC; cdr3_aa: CASSRRGQATSSEQYF
clone_size: .; v_call: TRBV29-1; d_call: .; j_call: TRBJ2-7; cdr3_nt: TGCAGCGTTGTATCGGGGTTCGGGTACGAGCAGTACTTC; cdr3_aa: CSVVSGFGYEQYF
clone_size: .; v_call: TRBV10-3; d_call: TRBD2; j_call: TRBJ2-7; cdr3_nt: TGTGCCATCAGTGAAGTACTAGCGGGGGTTTACGAGCAGTACTTC; cdr3_aa: CAISEVLAGVYEQYF
clone_size: .; v_call: TRBV7-9; d_call: TRBD2; j_call: TRBJ2-3; cdr3_nt: TGTGCCAGCAGCGGAACTAGCGGGAGGGTAGATACGCAGTATTTT; cdr3_aa: CASSGTSGRVDTQYF
clone_size: .; v_call: TRBV29-1; d_call: TRBD1; j_call: TRBJ2-7; cdr3_nt: TGCAGCGGGGGACAGGGAGGGTCCGGCGTGCAGTACTTC; cdr3_aa: CSGGQGGSGVQYF
clone_size: .; v_call: TRBV5-1; d_call: TRBD2; j_call: TRBJ2-5; cdr3_nt: TGCGCCAGCAGCTTGGTAGGCGGGGGGAAAGAGACCCAGTACTTC; cdr3_aa: CASSLVGGGKETQYF
clone_size: .; v_call: TRBV5-1; d_call: TRBD1; j_call: TRBJ1-1; cdr3_nt: TGCGCCAGCAGCGTCCATACAGGGGGCACTGAAGCTTTCTTT; cdr3_aa: CASSVHTGGTEAFF
clone_size: .; v_call: TRBV7-2; d_call: TRBD1; j_call: TRBJ2-5; cdr3_nt: TGTGCCAGCAGTCAACAGGGGACGGGAGAGACCCAGTACTTC; cdr3_aa: CASSQQGTGETQYF
clone_size: .; v_call: TRBV5-1; d_call: TRBD2; j_call: TRBJ2-7; cdr3_nt: TGCGCCAGCAGCTTGGCTAGGACTAGCGGGAGCTACGAGCAGTACTTC; cdr3_aa: CASSLARTSGSYEQYF
clone_size: .; v_call: TRBV23-1; d_call: .; j_call: TRBJ2-1; cdr3_nt: TGCGCCAGCAGTCAGGACAGACAGTCCGACAATGAGCAGTTCTTC; cdr3_aa: CASSQDRQSDNEQFF
clone_size: .; v_call: TRBV25-1; d_call: .; j_call: TRBJ2-5; cdr3_nt: TGTGCCAGCAGTGATTGGGGAGCTGAGACCCAGTACTTC; cdr3_aa: CASSDWGAETQYF
clone_size: .; v_call: TRBV6-6; d_call: .; j_call: TRBJ2-7; cdr3_nt: TGTGCCTCCCAGCAGACGGCGGCATACGAGCAGTACTTC; cdr3_aa: CASQQTAAYEQYF
clone_size: .; v_call: TRBV27; d_call: .; j_call: TRBJ1-2; cdr3_nt: TGTGCCAGCAGTTTCGGTCAGGACTATGGCTACACCTTC; cdr3_aa: CASSFGQDYGYTF
clone_size: .; v_call: TRBV7-6; d_call: TRBD1; j_call: TRBJ1-4; cdr3_nt: TGTGCCAGCAGTCGACTTCGGGACAGAAATGAAAAACTGTTTTTT; cdr3_aa: CASSRLRDRNEKLFF
clone_size: once; v_call: TRBV27; d_call: .; j_call: TRBJ2-3; cdr3_nt: TGTGCCAGCATCCCCAGCGGTACGCAGTATTTT; cdr3_aa: CASIPSGTQYF
clone_size: .; v_call: TRBV14; d_call: TRBD1; j_call: TRBJ1-4; cdr3_nt: TGTGCCAGCAGCGAGTTGGGACAGGGGCCCGAAAAACTGTTTTTT; cdr3_aa: CASSELGQGPEKLFF
clone_size: .; v_call: TRBV5-6; d_call: TRBD1; j_call: TRBJ1-2; cdr3_nt: TGTGCCAGCAGCTTGCTTACAGGGGTATTTTATGGCTACACCTTC; cdr3_aa: CASSLLTGVFYGYTF
clone_size: .; v_call: TRBV6-1; d_call: .; j_call: TRBJ1-3; cdr3_nt: TGTGCCAGCTCCGGCGGGAGGGTACCTGGAAACACCATATATTTT; cdr3_aa: CASSGGRVPGNTIYF
clone_size: .; v_call: TRBV5-1; d_call: TRBD2; j_call: TRBJ2-3; cdr3_nt: TGCGCCAGCAGCTTGGGGGTGACTAGCGGGAGTTCAGATACGCAGTATTTT; cdr3_aa: CASSLGVTSGSSDTQYF
clone_size: .; v_call: TRBV7-9; d_call: TRBD2; j_call: TRBJ2-3; cdr3_nt: TGTGCCAGCAGCCCCGGCAGTCTAGCGGTCACAGATACGCAGTATTTT; cdr3_aa: CASSPGSLAVTDTQYF
clone_size: few; v_call: TRBV7-2; d_call: .; j_call: TRBJ1-3; cdr3_nt: TGTGCCAGCAGCCTAGAGCCCGGGTCCGGCGGAAACACCATATATTTT; cdr3_aa: CASSLEPGSGGNTIYF
clone_size: few; v_call: TRBV5-6; d_call: TRBD2; j_call: TRBJ2-3; cdr3_nt: TGTGCCAGCAGCTTGGGGGCGGGAGGATCCGATACGCAGTATTTT; cdr3_aa: CASSLGAGGSDTQYF
clone_size: .; v_call: TRBV7-9; d_call: .; j_call: TRBJ2-5; cdr3_nt: TGTGCCAGCAGCCCGGGCCAGGGAGGTCAAGAGACCCAGTACTTC; cdr3_aa: CASSPGQGGQETQYF
clone_size: .; v_call: TRBV28; d_call: .; j_call: TRBJ1-3; cdr3_nt: TGTGCCAGCAACACCACTCCAGGGTTCGGAAACACCATATATTTT; cdr3_aa: CASNTTPGFGNTIYF
clone_size: .; v_call: TRBV5-1; d_call: .; j_call: TRBJ1-2; cdr3_nt: TGCGCCAGCAGCTACGGGCAGGGCGATGGCTACACCTTC; cdr3_aa: CASSYGQGDGYTF
clone_size: once; v_call: TRBV2; d_call: .; j_call: TRBJ1-1; cdr3_nt: TGTGCCAGCAGGGGCTCCCCAGAGAACACTGAAGCTTTCTTT; cdr3_aa: CASRGSPENTEAFF
clone_size: .; v_call: TRBV7-9; d_call: TRBD2; j_call: TRBJ2-1; cdr3_nt: TGTGCCAGCAGCGTCGGGACTAGTCAATACAATGAGCAGTTCTTC; cdr3_aa: CASSVGTSQYNEQFF
clone_size: few; v_call: TRBV27; d_call: TRBD2; j_call: TRBJ2-7; cdr3_nt: TGTGCCAGCAGTTTATCCTTTAAGCTACTAGCGGGTACGGGGGAGCAGTACTTC; cdr3_aa: CASSLSFKLLAGTGEQYF
clone_size: .; v_call: TRBV18; d_call: .; j_call: TRBJ2-7; cdr3_nt: TGTGCCAGCTCACCAAACAGCTACGAGCAGTACTTC; cdr3_aa: CASSPNSYEQYF
clone_size: .; v_call: TRBV7-9; d_call: .; j_call: TRBJ1-5; cdr3_nt: TGTGCCAGCAGCCCCGGGGGATTGCTTTCGGGACAGCCCCAGCATTTT; cdr3_aa: CASSPGGLLSGQPQHF
clone_size: .; v_call: TRBV18; d_call: TRBD2; j_call: TRBJ2-5; cdr3_nt: TGTGCCAGCTCACCAATAGCGGGGGCCCACAAAGAGACCCAGTACTTC; cdr3_aa: CASSPIAGAHKETQYF